A selection of T cell receptor beta chains follows, all from one sample in a study of beta chain features in type 1 diabetes. Sequencing was performed with immunoSEQ multiplex PCR; in TCRdb, only in-frame clones are kept and a portion is missing. The data show under 250,000 clones, about 25% seen once. Sequencing was carried out using central memory CD4+ T cells from blood. These TCRs come from a man aged 25-45 years in good health. The CDR3 runs from the conserved cysteine through the conserved F or W. Fields, in order: J gene, D gene, clone size, V gene, CDR3 protein, CDR3 DNA. A D gene is named only where the DNA matches it firmly. Clone size is stated in some rows and not others, as once, few, many or a class when expanded.

TRBJ2-3 | TRBD2 | - | TRBV27 | CASSPKPRLAVSTDTQYF | TGTGCCAGCAGTCCAAAGCCGAGACTAGCGGTTAGCACAGATACGCAGTATTTT
TRBJ2-2 | - | few | TRBV10-3 | CAIQQDANTGELFF | TGTGCCATCCAGCAAGATGCGAACACCGGGGAGCTGTTTTTT
TRBJ2-7 | - | many | TRBV7-2 | CASSLGGNYEQYF | TGTGCCAGCAGCTTGGGCGGTAACTACGAGCAGTACTTC
TRBJ2-7 | - | once | TRBV5-1 | CASSLTSSYEQYF | TGCGCCAGCAGTCTGACAAGCTCCTACGAGCAGTACTTC
TRBJ2-5 | - | few | TRBV7-2 | CASSLLVGGQETQYF | TGTGCCAGCAGCTTATTAGTAGGGGGACAAGAGACCCAGTACTTC
TRBJ2-1 | - | few | TRBV7-8 | CASSSERGNEQLF | TGTGCCAGCAGCTCCGAGCGAGGTAATGAGCAGCTCTTC
TRBJ2-2 | - | few | TRBV7-9 | CASSPKTGLDGELFF | TGTGCCAGCAGCCCCAAGACGGGGTTGGACGGGGAGCTGTTTTTT
TRBJ2-3 | - | - | TRBV6-1 | CASRGHATDTQYF | TGTGCCAGCAGGGGCCACGCGACAGATACGCAGTATTTT
TRBJ2-7 | - | - | TRBV15 | CATSRRDKGAYEQYF | TGTGCCACCAGCAGAAGGGACAAGGGGGCCTACGAGCAGTACTTC
TRBJ2-1 | - | few | TRBV5-6 | CASSPKPGNEQFF | TGTGCCAGCAGCCCTAAACCCGGAAATGAGCAGTTCTTC
TRBJ2-7 | - | few | TRBV30 | CASLDGFGEQYF | TGTGCCTCCCTCGACGGATTCGGCGAGCAGTACTTC
TRBJ2-1 | - | - | TRBV25-1 | CASSEALGGASDEQFF | TGTGCCAGCAGTGAAGCCCTTGGCGGGGCCTCAGATGAGCAGTTCTTC
TRBJ2-7 | - | few | TRBV28 | CASSLASSYEQYF | TGTGCCAGCAGTTTAGCGAGCTCCTACGAGCAGTACTTC
TRBJ2-1 | - | few | TRBV15 | CATSRAAAEQFF | TGTGCCACCAGCAGAGCAGCGGCTGAGCAGTTCTTC
TRBJ2-5 | - | - | TRBV30 | CAWSEGPVETQYF | TGTGCCTGGAGTGAGGGACCCGTGGAGACCCAGTACTTC
TRBJ1-2 | - | few | TRBV30 | CAWEGNGYTF | TGTGCCTGGGAGGGAAACGGCTACACCTTC
TRBJ2-5 | - | - | TRBV7-2 | CASSRIYQETQYF | TGTGCCAGCAGCCGCATCTATCAAGAGACCCAGTACTTC
TRBJ1-5 | - | - | TRBV30 | CAWSWKGGSQPQHF | TGTGCCTGGAGTTGGAAAGGGGGGAGCCAGCCCCAGCATTTT
TRBJ1-5 | - | - | TRBV30 | CAWSPDQGQPQHF | TGTGCCTGGAGTCCGGACCAGGGCCAGCCCCAGCATTTT
TRBJ1-6 | - | few | TRBV10-3 | CAISVGSNSPLHF | TGTGCCATCAGTGTCGGAAGTAATTCACCCCTCCACTTT
TRBJ2-7 | - | few | TRBV7-2 | CASSLVGGGDYEQYF | TGTGCCAGCAGCTTAGTGGGAGGGGGAGACTACGAGCAGTACTTC
TRBJ2-5 | - | - | TRBV25-1 | CASSEMGADLAETQYF | TGTGCCAGCAGTGAAATGGGGGCGGACCTCGCGGAGACCCAGTACTTC
TRBJ1-4 | - | - | TRBV7-2 | CASSSTGTTNEKLFF | TGTGCCAGCAGCTCCACAGGGACGACTAATGAAAAACTGTTTTTT
TRBJ2-3 | - | - | TRBV29-1 | CSVGGRADTQYF | TGCAGCGTTGGGGGGCGGGCAGATACGCAGTATTTT
TRBJ1-2 | - | - | TRBV11-2 | CASSPATGTYGYTF | TGTGCCAGCAGCCCGGCGACAGGAACCTATGGCTACACCTTC
TRBJ1-2 | - | - | TRBV4-2 | CASSPRANYGYTF | TGTGCCAGCAGCCCGAGGGCGAACTATGGCTACACCTTC
TRBJ2-5 | - | few | TRBV30 | CAWRGRGETQYF | TGTGCCTGGAGGGGGCGGGGAGAGACCCAGTACTTC
TRBJ2-1 | TRBD2 | - | TRBV18 | CASHPGGLEQFF | TGTGCCAGCCACCCGGGGGGGCTTGAGCAGTTCTTC
TRBJ1-5 | - | few | TRBV6-5 | CASSYLGRQHF | TGTGCCAGCAGTTACTTAGGACGCCAGCATTTT
TRBJ2-7 | TRBD1 | - | TRBV18 | CASSPLGQGDEQYF | TGTGCCAGCTCACCACTTGGACAGGGAGACGAGCAGTACTTC
TRBJ1-5 | - | - | TRBV7-8 | CASSLAVGIRQPQHF | TGTGCCAGCAGCTTAGCTGTTGGGATCCGTCAGCCCCAGCATTTT
TRBJ2-3 | - | - | TRBV7-2 | CASSFGFDTQYF | TGTGCCAGCAGCTTTGGGTTCGATACGCAGTATTTT
TRBJ2-3 | TRBD2 | - | TRBV5-1 | CASSPRGVSGSTDTQYF | TGCGCCAGCAGCCCTCGAGGCGTCAGCGGGAGTACAGATACGCAGTATTTT
TRBJ2-3 | - | few | TRBV7-9 | CASSTSDTQYF | TGTGCCAGCAGCACCTCAGATACGCAGTATTTT
TRBJ2-7 | - | few | TRBV7-2 | CASSHNGYEQYF | TGTGCCAGCAGCCACAACGGCTACGAGCAGTACTTC
TRBJ2-5 | TRBD2 | few | TRBV25-1 | CASSARGGTGETQYF | TGTGCCAGCAGCGCCCGGGGGGGTACAGGGGAGACCCAGTACTTC
TRBJ1-5 | TRBD1 | - | TRBV2 | CASRGQGEQPQHF | TGTGCCAGCAGGGGACAGGGTGAACAGCCCCAGCATTTT
TRBJ2-7 | - | once | TRBV20-1 | CSARAQLEQYF | TGCAGTGCTAGAGCCCAGCTCGAGCAGTACTTC
TRBJ2-5 | - | - | TRBV28 | CATRGSSNVETQYF | TGTGCCACTCGTGGGTCGTCCAACGTAGAGACCCAGTACTTC
TRBJ1-3 | TRBD1 | few | TRBV2 | CASSEGTGNSGNTIYF | TGTGCCAGCAGTGAGGGGACAGGGAACTCTGGAAACACCATATATTTT